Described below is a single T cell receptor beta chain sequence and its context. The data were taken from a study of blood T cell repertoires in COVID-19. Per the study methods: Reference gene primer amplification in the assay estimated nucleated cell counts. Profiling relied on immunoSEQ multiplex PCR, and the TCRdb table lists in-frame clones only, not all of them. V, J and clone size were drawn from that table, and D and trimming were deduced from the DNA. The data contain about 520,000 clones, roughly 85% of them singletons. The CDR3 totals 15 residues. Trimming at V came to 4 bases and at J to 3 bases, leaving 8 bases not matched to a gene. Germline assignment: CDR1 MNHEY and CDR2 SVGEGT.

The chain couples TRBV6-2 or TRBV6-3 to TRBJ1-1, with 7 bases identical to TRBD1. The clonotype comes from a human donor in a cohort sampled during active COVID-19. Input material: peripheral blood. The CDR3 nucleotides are TGTGCCAGCAGTTTTCGGCCGGACAGGCACACTGAAGCTTTCTTT. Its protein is CASSFRPDRHTEAFF.